The 20 T cell receptor beta chains in this list originate from one sample, sequenced in a study of metastatic and nonmetastatic thyroid tumors. All patients were untreated before thyroid surgery. TCRdb re-called clones from the PCR reads using MiXCR. Of under 100,000 clones in the sample, 8.6% were seen once. The material sequenced was blood. The source of these receptors is a female donor with papillary thyroid cancer or a benign thyroid nodule (not recorded which). Some clones in this sample may be carry-over from other donors' samples.

This clone occurred many times. The chain carries TRBV30 and TRBJ1-6; D is ambiguous. The V gene's germline CDR1 is GTSNPN and CDR2 SVGIG (reference sequence). Trimming cost V 4 bases and J 6 bases, with 10 bases left between them. The CDR3 spans 13 residues. The CDR3 region has the DNA TGTGCCTGGAAATTGGCCCTTAATTCACCCCTCCACTTT. This encodes CAWKLALNSPLHF. The whole variable domain, filled in from reference TRBV30 and TRBJ1-6, reads SQTIHQWPATLVQPVGSPLSLECTVEGTSNPNLYWYRQAAGRGLQLLFYSVGIGQISSEVPQNLSASRPQDRQFILSSKKLLLSDSGFYLCAWKLALNSPLHFGNGTRLTVT.

This clone was picked up many times. The chain employs TRBV10-1 and TRBJ2-2, with 11 bases identical to TRBD2. The CDR3 has 15 amino acids. Germline lookup yields CDR1 WNHNN and CDR2 SYGVQD (reference sequence). The V and J ends lost 5 bases and 7 bases, in that order; junction bases with no gene match: 6. In DNA form, the CDR3 reads TGCGCCAGCAGTCCGACTAGCGGGGTCGGCGGGGAGCTGTTTTTT. Translating gives CASSPTSGVGGELFF.

In its sample, this clone was seen a few times. One base away lies a much larger clone, so this may be a sequencing read error. The chain couples TRBV10-3 to TRBJ2-3; TRBD1 matches at 8 bases. Trimming took 7 bases from V and 0 from J; bases not matched to a gene: 3. This CDR3 comprises 14 residues. CDR1 and CDR2 from the germline V gene are ENHRY and SYGVKD. CDR3 DNA sequence: TGTGCCATCAAGGGACAGGTAAGCACAGATACGCAGTATTTT. As protein: CAIKGQVSTDTQYF.

This clone was recorded at least ten times. The rearrangement uses TRBV7-2 and TRBJ2-1; possibly TRBD2 for D (7 bases). Germline V gene lookup returns CDR1 SGHTA and CDR2 FQGNSA. The ends were cut back, 0 bases at V and 8 bases at J, with 11 bases in the middle. This CDR3 has 14 amino acids. CDR3 DNA sequence: TGTGCCAGCAGCTTAGCGGGGGGGCCGCATGAGCAGTTCTTC. This encodes CASSLAGGPHEQFF.

In this sample, this clone turned up a few times. A clone one base away is much larger, so this may be a read error. Other DNA sequences within the sample encode an identical CDR3. The rearrangement links TRBV5-1 to TRBJ2-2; D unresolved. This CDR3 contains 14 residues. CDR1 is SGHRS and CDR2 is YFSETQ in the germline V gene. V dropped 0 bases and J dropped 6 bases, with 9 bases sitting between them. CDR3 amino acids: CASSLEDGPGELFF. As DNA, the CDR3 is TGCGCCAGCAGCTTGGAGGACGGTCCCGGGGAGCTGTTTTTT.

V gene TRBV9 combines with J gene TRBJ1-4, with D unresolved. Germline CDR1 SGDLS, CDR2 YYNGEE. Trimming cost V 4 bases and J 8 bases, with 9 bases left between them. This CDR3 has 12 amino acids. For the CDR3, the DNA is TGTGCCAGCAGCCAACGCGGGGAAAAACTGTTTTTT. It specifies CASSQRGEKLFF.

This clone was observed at least ten times. The chain couples TRBV28 to TRBJ2-7, with 9 bases matching TRBD1. Germline CDR1 reads MDHEN; CDR2 reads SYDVKM. CDR3 size: 15 residues. V lost 6 bases to trimming and J lost 5 bases; unmatched junction nucleotides: 11. The CDR3 sequence: CASRRSEDRGHEQYF. In nucleotides, the CDR3 is TGTGCCAGCAGACGGAGCGAGGACAGGGGCCACGAGCAGTACTTC. The full variable domain, its missing parts supplied by reference TRBV28 and TRBJ2-7, is DVKVTQSSRYLVKRTGEKVFLECVQDMDHENMFWYRQDPGLGLRLIYFSYDVKMKEKGDIPEGYSVSREKKERFSLILESASTNQTSMYLCASRRSEDRGHEQYFGPGTRLTVT.

This clone has ten or more counts. The chain links TRBV20-1 to TRBJ1-2, with D unresolved. Germline V CDR1 and CDR2: DFQATT, SNEGSKA (reference sequence). Trimming stripped 0 bases from V and 0 bases from J, with 14 bases between. The CDR3 is made up of 16 amino acids. This chain's CDR3 is CSARERAGVANYGYTF. In DNA, the CDR3 is TGCAGTGCTAGAGAAAGGGCAGGCGTTGCTAACTATGGCTACACCTTC.

This clone was seen many times. V usage is TRBV12-3 or TRBV12-4 and J usage is TRBJ2-2, with 8 nucleotides matching TRBD1. V lost 6 bases to trimming and J lost 2 bases; unmatched junction nucleotides: 8. This CDR3 comprises 16 residues. The CDR3 sequence: CASSRGQARNTGELFF. The CDR3 coding sequence is TGTGCCAGCAGCCGGGGACAGGCCCGCAACACCGGGGAGCTGTTTTTT.

Many counts were recorded for this clone. V gene TRBV14 combines with J gene TRBJ2-7; 7 bases align to TRBD2. This CDR3 comprises 14 residues. V gave up 0 bases and J gave up 3 bases; unmatched junction bases: 2. The germline V gene has CDR1 SGHDN and CDR2 FVKESK. CDR3 protein: CASSQDAGVYEQYF. The CDR3 bases are TGTGCCAGCAGCCAAGATGCGGGGGTCTACGAGCAGTACTTC.

In its sample, this clone was seen many times. The J gene is TRBJ1-1, the V gene TRBV3-1; a weak D match, TRBD1 (5 bases). Per the germline V gene, CDR1 is LGHDT and CDR2 is YNNKEL (reference sequence). CDR3 size: 14 residues. V was clipped by 4 bases and J by 11 bases, with 20 bases between them. DNA of the CDR3: TGTGCCAGCAGCCTTAGGGACCTTGCGTCGGGGGCTTTCTTT. It is translated as CASSLRDLASGAFF.

This clone was detected ten times or more. This chain joins TRBV10-3 and TRBJ2-7; 8 bases fit TRBD2. The CDR3 spans 13 residues. J was trimmed by 4 bases and V by 10 bases; bases with no gene match: 9. Germline CDR1 is ENHRY and CDR2 is SYGVKD. The CDR3 region has the DNA TGTGCCACGACCGGGACTAGTCGATACGAGCAGTACTTC. Translated, it gives CATTGTSRYEQYF.

In this sample, this clone turned up many times. V and J are TRBV19 and TRBJ1-1, with 7 positions matching TRBD1. The CDR3 is 14 residues long. The junction had 5 bases not matched to a gene; V was cut back by 6 bases and J by 1 base. The germline V gene encodes CDR1 LNHDA and CDR2 SQIVND (reference sequence). As DNA, the CDR3 is TGTGCCAGTAGAAACAGGGGAGCGAACACTGAAGCTTTCTTT. Encoded protein: CASRNRGANTEAFF.

This clone was recorded many times. The chain recombines TRBV20-1 with TRBJ1-2, with D unresolved. Germline values: CDR1 DFQATT, CDR2 SNEGSKA (reference sequence). Trimming removed 5 bases from V and 1 base from J, with 11 bases in between. The CDR3 sequence is 13 residues long. The CDR3 here is CSAWTLDNYGYTF. CDR3 bases: TGCAGTGCTTGGACCCTAGATAACTATGGCTACACCTTC.

This clone was detected ten times or more. V usage is TRBV6-1 and J usage is TRBJ1-6; D gene unclear. Trimming pared 5 bases from V and 7 bases from J, leaving 18 bases between. The CDR3 has 16 amino acids. Germline V gene data show CDR1 as MNHNS and CDR2 as SASEGT. CDR3 bases: TGTGCCAGCAGTTCCGACCGTCGATGGGGAAATTCACCCCTCCACTTT. Protein: CASSSDRRWGNSPLHF.

On this clone itself: Because the CDR3 is missing its conserved closing phenylalanine or tryptophan, this is likely a read error. V gene TRBV5-6 combines with J gene TRBJ1-5, with D unclear. The CDR3 extends over 14 amino acids. CDR1 is SGHDT and CDR2 is YYEEEE in the germline V gene. Trimming removed 1 base at V and 6 bases at J, with 11 bases between. In nucleotides, the CDR3 is TGTGCCAGCAGCTTGTCGGGTGAGCGTCAGCCCCAGCATCTT. Protein product: CASSLSGERQPQHL.

This clone was recorded many times. The chain links TRBV27 to TRBJ2-5, with D hard to call. Germline V gene data show CDR1 as MNHEY and CDR2 as SMNVEV (reference sequence). This CDR3 has 10 amino acids. V lost 8 bases and J 6 bases, leaving 7 bases between the germline ends. The CDR3: CASGPKTQYF. In nucleotides, the CDR3 is TGTGCCAGCGGCCCAAAGACCCAGTACTTC.

This clone turned up a few times. This chain uses TRBV29-1 with TRBJ2-7, with D unresolved. CDR3 length: 14 residues. Germline assignment: CDR1 SQVTM and CDR2 ANQGSEA. V lost 3 bases, J lost 7 bases, and 19 bases lay in between. CDR3 protein: CSVERLETTREQYF. The CDR3 DNA sequence: TGCAGCGTTGAGCGGTTGGAGACGACGCGGGAGCAGTACTTC.

This clone has ten or more counts. The rearrangement uses TRBV2 and TRBJ2-2; TRBD2 agrees at 7 bases. Trimming cost V 4 bases and J 4 bases; bases outside gene matches: 9. The CDR3 is 16 residues long. In germline, CDR1 is SNHLY, CDR2 FYNNEI. The DNA for the CDR3 is TGTGCCAGCAGTGGAACCGGGGGGTCCGCCACCGGGGAGCTGTTTTTT. This codes for CASSGTGGSATGELFF. The full variable domain, its missing parts supplied by reference TRBV2 and TRBJ2-2, is EPEVTQTPSHQVTQMGQEVILRCVPISNHLYFYWYRQILGQKVEFLVSFYNNEISEKSEIFDDQFSVERPDGSNFTLKIRSTKLEDSAMYFCASSGTGGSATGELFFGEGSRLTVL.

This clone was counted only a few times. At one boundary the junction diverges from the germline segment, which might be a read error. This chain uses TRBV20-1 with TRBJ2-7; TRBD1 agrees at 7 bases. The CDR3 has 15 residues. The germline V gene has CDR1 DFQATT and CDR2 SNEGSKA (reference sequence). The DNA of the CDR3 is TGCAGTGCACCAGATTCGGGGACAGTGAACTACGATCAGTACTTC. The encoded protein is CSAPDSGTVNYDQYF.